This T cell receptor beta chain was found in a study of blood T cell repertoires in COVID-19. For the study at large: The United States, Italy and Spain were the sources of the acute and convalescent COVID-19 samples. PBMCs, B-cell-depleted T cells, or T cells were the source of the cDNA or gDNA that made up the material.

Per the authors' pipeline: It was from reference gene primer amplification that nucleated cell counts were estimated. Measured with immunoSEQ multiplex PCR; TCRdb has only the in-frame clones, and not every one. The V and J calls and the clone size are those of that table, but D and trimming were determined from the DNA. The sample includes about 140,000 clones, 70% to 90% of them seen just once. The CDR3 covers 15 residues. CDR1 is LNHDA and CDR2 is SQIVND in the germline V gene (reference sequence). The junction had 7 bases not matched to a gene; V was cut back by 5 bases and J by 4 bases. The receptor's source is a man between 45 and 60 years old with acute or convalescent COVID-19. The chain is built from TRBV19 and TRBJ2-1; 8 bases align to TRBD2. Sequencing was carried out using peripheral blood. The CDR3 is CASSRGGGRYNEQFF. The DNA of the CDR3 is TGTGCCAGTAGTCGGGGCGGGGGGAGGTACAATGAGCAGTTCTTC.